The present T cell receptor beta chain was sequenced within a study of blood T cells in healthy people across ages. A minimum of 7 million PBMCs was isolated per sample. Total RNA extraction produced at least 5.5 micrograms (per sample) for the study. General study findings and limits: Diversity of TCR beta per million T cells declined in a roughly linear way with age. The donors' CMV status was not determined, possibly confounding changes in expanded clonotypes.

Turning to this clonotype: Its target is not known.

The length of the CDR3 is 15 residues. Germline values: CDR1 SGHRS, CDR2 YFSETQ. Trimming removed 4 bases from V and 5 bases from J; junction bases left unmatched: 10. Through a sample-barcoded 5' primer and a J-beta primer mix, a second PCR was run for roughly 7 to 12 cycles. TCRdb ran MiXCR on the 5' RACE reads and lists one entry per CDR3 protein. The table includes hundreds of thousands of distinct CDR3 sequences, roughly 30% detected once. The source material was blood. This sequence was found in an elderly woman in good health. The rearrangement links TRBV5-1 to TRBJ2-3; 7 bases are a match to TRBD1. The CDR3 nucleotides read TGCGCCAGCAGCCGCGAGACAGGGCTGGGAGATACGCAGTATTTT. It specifies CASSRETGLGDTQYF.